The 26 T cell receptor beta chains given below trace back to one sample, sequenced in a study of cytomegalovirus exposure and HLA in healthy donors. Method: immunoSEQ multiplex PCR; TCRdb's copy keeps in-frame clones and lacks some. The table records 55,000 to 80,000 clones, 85% to 95% of them present only once. The source material was PBMCs. The source of these receptors is a woman aged 18-29 years in good health and CMV-seropositive.

This chain connects TRBV2 to TRBJ2-5, with no clear D. Between the trimmed V and J ends, which lost 4 bases and 1 base, there was a span of 13 bases. The CDR3 runs 15 residues. CDR1 is SNHLY and CDR2 is FYNNEI in the germline V gene. This chain's CDR3 is CASSVWRRGQETQYF. The CDR3 nucleotides read TGTGCCAGCAGTGTTTGGCGAAGAGGCCAAGAGACCCAGTACTTC. The complete variable domain, with remaining parts taken from reference TRBV2 and TRBJ2-5, reads EPEVTQTPSHQVTQMGQEVILRCVPISNHLYFYWYRQILGQKVEFLVSFYNNEISEKSEIFDDQFSVERPDGSNFTLKIRSTKLEDSAMYFCASSVWRRGQETQYFGPGTRLLVL.

V gene TRBV19 combines with J gene TRBJ1-1, with unresolved D. V was trimmed by 7 bases and J by 3 bases, leaving 15 bases between them. CDR3 length: 14 residues. CDR1 LNHDA and CDR2 SQIVND come from the germline V gene (reference sequence). CDR3 in amino acids: CASTMGMRDTEAFF. CDR3 coding DNA: TGTGCCAGTACCATGGGCATGCGAGACACTGAAGCTTTCTTT.

This chain joins TRBV7-3 and TRBJ2-2; 10 nucleotides align to TRBD1. This CDR3 contains 15 residues. In germline, CDR1 is SGHTA, CDR2 FQGTGA. The V and J ends lost 6 bases and 5 bases, in that order; junction bases with no gene match: 6. The CDR3 DNA follows: TGTGCCAGCAGTGACGGGACAGGGGATACCGGGGAGCTGTTTTTT. Residues: CASSDGTGDTGELFF.

This chain links TRBV18 with TRBJ2-7, with 12 bases aligning to TRBD2. Looked up from germline, CDR1 is KGHSH and CDR2 is LQKENI. The CDR3 spans 17 residues. The junction had 13 bases not matched to a gene; V was cut back by 3 bases and J by 7 bases. DNA of the CDR3: TGTGCCAGCTCACCTAACACTCGGACTAGCGGGATTCTGGAGCAGTACTTC. This translates into CASSPNTRTSGILEQYF.

The V and J genes are TRBV5-6 and TRBJ2-5, with TRBD2 as a possible D gene (5 bases). The germline gives CDR1 SGHDT, CDR2 YYEEEE. The CDR3 has 15 amino acids. Trimming cost V 4 bases and J 5 bases, with 18 bases left between them. CDR3 coding DNA: TGTGCCAGCAGCCTCAGCCTAGCTGGGAAGGAGACCCAGTACTTC. Its translation is CASSLSLAGKETQYF. The complete variable domain, with remaining parts taken from reference TRBV5-6 and TRBJ2-5, reads DAGVTQSPTHLIKTRGQQVTLRCSPKSGHDTVSWYQQALGQGPQFIFQYYEEEERQRGNFPDRFSGHQFPNYSSELNVNALLLGDSALYLCASSLSLAGKETQYFGPGTRLLVL.

The rearrangement links TRBV28 to TRBJ1-5; the D gene is possibly TRBD1 (5 bases). Per the germline V gene, CDR1 is MDHEN and CDR2 is SYDVKM. The CDR3 length is 12 residues. Written as DNA, the CDR3 is TGTGGGGCCGGGGGAAGCAATCAGCCCCAGCATTTT. Translated: CGAGGSNQPQHF.

This chain links TRBV11-2 with TRBJ1-3, with D unresolved. V lost 1 base and J 4 bases, leaving 8 bases between the germline ends. Germline loops: CDR1 SGHAT, CDR2 FQNNGV. This CDR3 has 14 residues. DNA for the CDR3: TGTGCCAGCAGCTTAGCATTCCAGGGAAACACCATATATTTT. It translates to CASSLAFQGNTIYF.

The J gene is TRBJ2-1, the V gene TRBV7-9; TRBD2 agrees at 7 bases. CDR3 length equals 18 residues. The germline gives CDR1 SEHNR, CDR2 FQNEAQ (reference sequence). The J segment lost 6 bases and the V segment lost 5 bases, leaving 19 bases of the junction unmatched. CDR3 in DNA: TGTGCCAGCAGCCTACGGGGAGGGAAGGGGAGGGCCACCAATGAGCAGTTCTTC. The encoded protein is CASSLRGGKGRATNEQFF.

V and J are TRBV7-6 and TRBJ2-7; 7 positions match TRBD2. The V and J ends lost 4 bases and 4 bases, in that order; junction bases with no gene match: 10. CDR1 is SGHVS, CDR2 FNYEAQ, per germline. The CDR3 has 15 residues. The CDR3 sequence is CASSSQTSTVYEQYF. In nucleotides, the CDR3 is TGTGCCAGCAGCTCCCAGACTAGCACCGTTTACGAGCAGTACTTC.

This chain uses TRBV28 with TRBJ2-7; 8 bases line up with TRBD1. Germline V gene lookup returns CDR1 MDHEN and CDR2 SYDVKM. V shed 6 bases, J shed 7 bases, and the junction held 5 bases outside the gene matches. CDR3 length equals 12 residues. The CDR3 region is CASRLRGREQYF. Here the CDR3 DNA reads TGTGCCAGCAGACTCAGGGGGCGTGAGCAGTACTTC.

The chain recombines TRBV27 with TRBJ1-2; weak D call: TRBD1 (6 bases). This CDR3 comprises 14 residues. The germline CDR1 and CDR2 sequences are MNHEY and SMNVEV (reference sequence). Between the trimmed V and J ends, which lost 5 bases and 6 bases, there was a span of 16 bases. The CDR3 protein is CASSPLTGGHGYTF. The CDR3 DNA is TGTGCCAGCAGTCCCCTGACAGGCGGTCATGGCTACACCTTC.

The chain has TRBV28 and TRBJ1-1; TRBD1 is a possible D gene (5 bases). Germline CDR1 reads MDHEN; CDR2 reads SYDVKM. Trimming took 6 bases from V and 2 from J, leaving 13 bases between them. The CDR3 is 14 residues long. The CDR3 region has the DNA TGTGCCAGCAGCCCAACGGGGGGAAACACTGAAGCTTTCTTT. The encoded protein is CASSPTGGNTEAFF. Full variable domain (remainder filled in from reference TRBV28 and TRBJ1-1): DVKVTQSSRYLVKRTGEKVFLECVQDMDHENMFWYRQDPGLGLRLIYFSYDVKMKEKGDIPEGYSVSREKKERFSLILESASTNQTSMYLCASSPTGGNTEAFFGQGTRLTVV.

This chain links TRBV29-1 with TRBJ1-2; D gene uncertain. The CDR3 runs 12 residues. The germline V and J ends were trimmed by 3 bases and 3 bases, with 8 bases remaining between them. Germline CDR1 SQVTM, CDR2 ANQGSEA. The CDR3 loop is CSVDPGDYGYTF. The CDR3 DNA sequence: TGCAGCGTTGATCCCGGAGACTATGGCTACACCTTC. The full variable domain, completed using reference TRBV29-1 and TRBJ1-2, is SAVISQKPSRDICQRGTSLTIQCQVDSQVTMMFWYRQQPGQSLTLIATANQGSEATYESGFVIDKFPISRPNLTFSTLTVSNMSPEDSSIYLCSVDPGDYGYTFGSGTRLTVV.

This chain uses TRBV28 with TRBJ2-1, with no clear D. V was shortened by 6 bases and J by 6 bases, with 12 bases between the two germline ends. The CDR3 covers 13 residues. CDR1 is MDHEN, CDR2 SYDVKM, per germline. CDR3 region: CASSPTLANEQFF. The CDR3 region has the DNA TGTGCCAGCAGCCCGACCTTAGCCAATGAGCAGTTCTTC.

The chain is built from TRBV6-5 and TRBJ1-2; D not certain. V dropped 8 bases and J dropped 8 bases, with 24 bases sitting between them. This CDR3 has 15 amino acids. The germline V gene has CDR1 MNHEY and CDR2 SVGAGI. CDR3 region: CASLDGGRSSYGYTF. Written as DNA, the CDR3 is TGTGCCAGCTTAGACGGAGGGCGAAGCTCCTACGGCTACACCTTC.

This sequence joins TRBV29-1 and TRBJ1-2; a weak D match, TRBD1 (5 bases). This CDR3 spans 13 amino acids. Germline V gene data show CDR1 as SQVTM and CDR2 as ANQGSEA. The germline V and J ends were trimmed by 6 bases and 8 bases, with 19 bases remaining between them. CDR3 region: CSVVGSGSVGYTF. The CDR3 DNA reads TGCAGCGTGGTCGGATCAGGGTCCGTCGGCTACACCTTC.

This clone was observed a single time. This chain uses TRBV28 with TRBJ2-7; 10 bases are a match to TRBD1. V was pared by 8 bases and J by 3 bases, with 7 bases of the junction left unmatched. The germline CDR1 and CDR2 sequences are MDHEN and SYDVKM. CDR3 length: 14 residues. In DNA form, the CDR3 reads TGTGCCAGCTCAGGGAGGACAGGGGGCTACGAGCAGTACTTC. This encodes CASSGRTGGYEQYF.

V is TRBV13 and J is TRBJ2-7; 7 bases are shared with TRBD2. Unmatched junction bases numbered 7, after V lost 4 bases and J lost 1 base. Germline loops: CDR1 PRHDT, CDR2 FYEKMQ (reference sequence). This CDR3 has 15 amino acids. The CDR3 sequence is CASSWEGRASYEQYF. CDR3 sequence (DNA): TGTGCCAGCAGCTGGGAGGGGCGGGCATCCTACGAGCAGTACTTC.

The rearrangement joins TRBV5-6 to TRBJ1-1; D is perhaps TRBD1 (5 bases). The CDR3 consists of 16 residues. The V and J ends lost 0 bases and 1 base respectively, with 13 bases between them. CDR1 and CDR2 (germline): SGHDT, YYEEEE. The CDR3 nucleotides are TGTGCCAGCAGCTTGGGTCCGGGGGACCAGAACACTGAAGCTTTCTTT. This codes for CASSLGPGDQNTEAFF.

V and J are TRBV5-4 and TRBJ2-7; 7 nucleotides agree with TRBD2. CDR1 and CDR2 (germline): SGHNT, YYREEE (reference sequence). CDR3 size: 16 residues. The V gene end was trimmed by 4 bases and the J gene end by 7 bases; junction bases not matched to a gene: 17. The CDR3 DNA is TGTGCCAGCAGCCACGGCAGCGGGGACGTCCGGTATGAGCAGTACTTC. Its protein product is CASSHGSGDVRYEQYF.

V is TRBV6-6 and J is TRBJ1-2; D is possibly TRBD1 (6 bases). The germline V and J ends were trimmed by 6 bases and 4 bases, with 12 bases remaining between them. CDR1 is MNHNY, CDR2 SVGAGI, per germline (reference sequence). The CDR3 spans 13 residues. The DNA of the CDR3 is TGTGCCAGCAGGGACGGACAGCGCTATGGCTACACCTTC. Protein sequence: CASRDGQRYGYTF.

The chain uses TRBV5-1 and TRBJ2-3; tentatively, D is TRBD2 (6 bases). V lost 4 bases, J lost 4 bases, and 16 bases lay in between. The CDR3 contains 15 residues. The germline V gene has CDR1 SGHRS and CDR2 YFSETQ. CDR3 DNA sequence: TGCGCCAGCAGCCTCGATTGGAGGGTTTCAGATACGCAGTATTTT. Translated, it gives CASSLDWRVSDTQYF.

The chain combines TRBV7-2 with TRBJ2-5; tentative D call: TRBD2 (5 bases). Per the germline V gene, CDR1 is SGHTA and CDR2 is FQGNSA. Trimming stripped 5 bases from V and 5 bases from J, with 15 bases between. The CDR3 totals 14 residues. CDR3: CASSPLDFGETQYF. The DNA of the CDR3 is TGTGCCAGCAGCCCCCTGGACTTCGGGGAGACCCAGTACTTC.

The sample holds one count of this clone. V usage is TRBV5-6 and J usage is TRBJ1-3; D remains unclear. CDR3 length: 14 residues. Germline CDR1 SGHDT, CDR2 YYEEEE. V was cut by 4 bases and J by 4 bases, with 12 bases left in between. The CDR3 protein is CASSLYGRGNTIYF. CDR3 DNA sequence: TGTGCCAGCAGCCTGTACGGGAGGGGAAACACCATATATTTT. Combining the CDR3 with reference TRBV5-6 and TRBJ1-3 gives the whole variable domain DAGVTQSPTHLIKTRGQQVTLRCSPKSGHDTVSWYQQALGQGPQFIFQYYEEEERQRGNFPDRFSGHQFPNYSSELNVNALLLGDSALYLCASSLYGRGNTIYFGEGSWLTVV.

The gene calls are TRBV6-1 and TRBJ2-1, with 8 bases matching TRBD1. The CDR3 spans 14 residues. V dropped 7 bases and J dropped 7; count of bases not matched to a gene: 9. From germline, CDR1 is MNHNS and CDR2 SASEGT. CDR3 loop: CASTPGQVLNEQFF. The CDR3 DNA follows: TGTGCCAGCACTCCGGGACAGGTACTTAATGAGCAGTTCTTC.

The chain employs TRBV27 and TRBJ1-1; D is undetermined. The CDR3 extends over 14 amino acids. The germline V gene has CDR1 MNHEY and CDR2 SMNVEV (reference sequence). V dropped 4 bases and J dropped 4 bases, with 13 bases sitting between them. The CDR3 is CASSSSPRPTEAFF. CDR3 DNA sequence: TGTGCCAGCAGTTCATCCCCTAGGCCCACTGAAGCTTTCTTT.